A single sample gave rise to the 26 T cell receptor beta chains below, sequenced in a study of OX40 agonist ivuxolimab in advanced cancers. Clones were sequenced by immunoSEQ multiplex PCR, and TCRdb holds only the in-frame ones, with some missing. The table shows fewer than 55,000 clones, with about 87% occurring only once. Sequencing used CD4+ or CD8+ T cells sorted from blood, obtained in a trial of the OX40 agonist ivuxolimab. These receptors all stem from an adult with an advanced solid tumor such as melanoma, head and neck, liver or kidney cancer.

The chain uses TRBV7-2 and TRBJ2-1; 9 bases fit TRBD2. CDR1 and CDR2 (germline): SGHTA, FQGNSA. The CDR3 extends over 16 amino acids. Trimming cost V 1 base and J 2 bases; bases outside gene matches: 3. CDR3 DNA: TGTGCCAGCAGCTTAGAGGCGGGAGGGCCCTACAATGAGCAGTTCTTC. Its protein is CASSLEAGGPYNEQFF.

V usage is TRBV7-2 and J usage is TRBJ2-7; D call uncertain. The V and J ends lost 0 bases and 0 bases respectively, with 18 bases between them. The germline V gene encodes CDR1 SGHTA and CDR2 FQGNSA. The CDR3 has 18 amino acids. The CDR3 protein is CASSLAPGKGRSSYEQYF. CDR3 bases: TGTGCCAGCAGCTTAGCCCCTGGAAAGGGCCGCAGCTCCTACGAGCAGTACTTC.

The chain has TRBV5-5 and TRBJ2-3, with 10 bases lining up with TRBD1. The CDR3 totals 15 residues. V dropped 4 bases and J dropped 3; count of bases not matched to a gene: 5. Per germline, CDR1 SGHKS and CDR2 YYEKEE (reference sequence). DNA of the CDR3: TGTGCCAGCAGCGGGTGGGACAGGGGAACAGATACGCAGTATTTT. It encodes CASSGWDRGTDTQYF.

The CDR3 loop is CASSQERGGTSTDTQYF. For the CDR3, the DNA is TGCGCCAGCAGCCAAGAACGGGGAGGCACTAGCACAGATACGCAGTATTTT. The chain joins TRBV4-1 to TRBJ2-3; maybe TRBD2 (6 bases). The CDR3 has 17 amino acids. With 0 bases removed from V and 0 bases from J, the gap between germline ends came to 13 bases. Germline V CDR1 and CDR2: MGHRA, YSYEKL.

The chain couples TRBV29-1 to TRBJ1-1, with 9 bases that match TRBD1. This CDR3 has 15 residues. Germline V gives CDR1 SQVTM, CDR2 ANQGSEA. J gave up 1 base and V 5 bases, and 8 bases lay outside the gene matches. CDR3 bases: TGCAGCGTTCGACTCGGGACAGGGCGGAACACTGAAGCTTTCTTT. This encodes CSVRLGTGRNTEAFF. Full variable domain (missing parts from reference TRBV29-1 and TRBJ1-1): SAVISQKPSRDICQRGTSLTIQCQVDSQVTMMFWYRQQPGQSLTLIATANQGSEATYESGFVIDKFPISRPNLTFSTLTVSNMSPEDSSIYLCSVRLGTGRNTEAFFGQGTRLTVV.

The chain is built from TRBV9 and TRBJ2-1, with 9 bases identical to TRBD2. The CDR3 loop spans 17 amino acids. V lost 0 bases and J lost 7; bases outside the gene matches: 11. CDR1 SGDLS and CDR2 YYNGEE come from the germline V gene. CDR3 bases: TGTGCCAGCAGCGTAGCTACAATGGCTAGCGGGGTGAATGAGCAGTTCTTC. Its protein is CASSVATMASGVNEQFF.

This chain uses TRBV5-1 with TRBJ2-2; a weak D match, TRBD1 (6 bases). The CDR3 consists of 14 residues. Trimming took 4 bases from V and 5 from J, leaving 12 bases between them. Per the germline V gene, CDR1 is SGHRS and CDR2 is YFSETQ. The CDR3 is CASSIGQQTGELFF. As DNA, the CDR3 is TGCGCCAGCAGCATCGGACAGCAAACCGGGGAGCTGTTTTTT. The full variable domain, with the rest looked up from reference TRBV5-1 and TRBJ2-2, is KAGVTQTPRYLIKTRGQQVTLSCSPISGHRSVSWYQQTPGQGLQFLFEYFSETQRNKGNFPGRFSGRQFSNSRSEMNVSTLELGDSALYLCASSIGQQTGELFFGEGSRLTVL.

The V call is TRBV28, the J call TRBJ1-3; perhaps TRBD1 as D (6 bases). V was pared by 7 bases and J by 2 bases, with 12 bases between. This CDR3 region has 14 residues. Per germline, CDR1 MDHEN and CDR2 SYDVKM. The CDR3 protein is CASILQGPGNTIYF. CDR3 DNA sequence: TGTGCCAGCATTCTACAGGGCCCTGGAAACACCATATATTTT.

The chain is built from TRBV20-1 and TRBJ1-5; a possible D gene is TRBD1 (6 bases). V was pared by 7 bases and J by 7 bases, with 11 bases between. The CDR3 extends over 11 amino acids. Per germline, CDR1 DFQATT and CDR2 SNEGSKA (reference sequence). The CDR3 here is CSGGAGQPQHF. As DNA, the CDR3 is TGCAGTGGGGGGGCAGGGCAGCCCCAGCATTTT.

With respect to this clone: At one end the junction does not follow the germline gene, possibly because of a read error. This chain links TRBV7-2 with TRBJ2-7, with D tentatively TRBD2 (7 bases). The germline V gene has CDR1 SGHTA and CDR2 FQGNSA. This CDR3 has 13 amino acids. CDR3 region: CASRSTWAGAPVF. For the CDR3, the DNA is TGTGCCAGCAGATCAACCTGGGCGGGGGCCCCCGTCTTC.

This chain links TRBV7-2 with TRBJ1-4; perhaps TRBD1 as D (6 bases). V lost 0 bases to trimming and J lost 4 bases, with 6 bases between them. The CDR3 runs to 14 residues. In germline, CDR1 is SGHTA, CDR2 FQGNSA. CDR3 nucleotide sequence: TGTGCCAGCAGCTTAGCAGGGGGTAATGAAAAACTGTTTTTT. Protein sequence: CASSLAGGNEKLFF.

Judged by abundance, this clone is medium-sized (0.01 to 0.1%). This chain links TRBV4-1 with TRBJ2-1; TRBD2 matches 14 bases. Germline V gives CDR1 MGHRA, CDR2 YSYEKL. This CDR3 spans 16 amino acids. The V segment lost 2 bases and the J segment 15 bases; nucleotides outside the gene matches: 12. The CDR3 DNA is TGCGCCAGCAGCCAAATGGACATGGGACTAGCGGGGGCGCGGTTCTTC. Translated: CASSQMDMGLAGARFF.

The chain links TRBV15 to TRBJ1-2; 9 bases map to TRBD1. This CDR3 contains 13 residues. Germline V CDR1 and CDR2: LNHNV, YYDKDF (reference sequence). J lost 7 bases, V lost 4 bases, and 4 bases had no gene match. The CDR3 sequence is CATSKQGAGGYTF. The CDR3 region has the DNA TGTGCCACCAGCAAACAGGGGGCGGGTGGCTACACCTTC.

V and J are TRBV5-8 and TRBJ1-5; no reliable D call. Trimming cost V 5 bases and J 1 base, with 13 bases left between them. Looked up from germline, CDR1 is SGHTS and CDR2 is YDEGEE. This CDR3 has 15 amino acids. The CDR3 DNA reads as TGTGCCAGCAGTGATAAGGGTCGGAGCAATCAGCCCCAGCATTTT. Translated: CASSDKGRSNQPQHF.

This chain links TRBV11-2 with TRBJ1-1; D unresolved. This CDR3 has 13 residues. Trimming removed 5 bases from V and 1 base from J, with 8 bases in between. Per the germline V gene, CDR1 is SGHAT and CDR2 is FQNNGV. The CDR3 DNA sequence: TGTGCCAGCAGCCTGAAGAGGAACACTGAAGCTTTCTTT. It specifies CASSLKRNTEAFF. The whole variable domain, remainder taken from reference TRBV11-2 and TRBJ1-1, is EAGVAQSPRYKIIEKRQSVAFWCNPISGHATLYWYQQILGQGPKLLIQFQNNGVVDDSQLPKDRFSAERLKGVDSTLKIQPAKLEDSAVYLCASSLKRNTEAFFGQGTRLTVV.

The chain recombines TRBV5-8 with TRBJ2-5, with D perhaps being TRBD1 or TRBD2 (5 bases each). This CDR3 comprises 15 residues. CDR1 and CDR2 from the germline V gene are SGHTS and YDEGEE. Trimming shortened V by 3 bases and J by 4 bases, and 16 bases separated the two germline ends. The CDR3 reads CASSSAGTVRETQYF. The CDR3 region has the DNA TGTGCCAGCAGCTCAGCCGGGACGGTCAGAGAGACCCAGTACTTC.

The chain has TRBV28 and TRBJ2-4; TRBD1 matches 12 bases. Trimming took 7 bases from V and 1 from J; bases not matched to a gene: 8. The CDR3 contains 17 residues. CDR1 MDHEN and CDR2 SYDVKM come from the germline V gene. The CDR3 reads CASTPRGQGAAKNIQYF. In nucleotides, the CDR3 is TGTGCCAGCACCCCCCGGGGACAGGGGGCGGCCAAAAACATTCAGTACTTC.

CDR3 sequence: CASSLGQVSTGELFF. Written as DNA, the CDR3 is TGTGCCAGCAGCTTGGGACAGGTATCCACCGGGGAGCTGTTTTTT. V usage is TRBV11-3 and J usage is TRBJ2-2, with 8 bases matching TRBD1. Germline values: CDR1 SGHNT, CDR2 YENEEA. The V and J ends lost 3 bases and 4 bases, in that order; junction bases with no gene match: 4. The CDR3 contains 15 residues.

This clone came up once. The V and J genes are TRBV5-5 and TRBJ2-7; D could derive from TRBD1 or TRBD2 (5 bases each). Deletions cut 0 bases from V and 1 base from J, with 20 bases between. Germline CDR1 SGHKS, CDR2 YYEKEE (reference sequence). This CDR3 contains 18 residues. The CDR3 DNA is TGTGCCAGCAGCTTGGTCGTCGGGAACAGGATAAGATCCTACGAGCAGTACTTC. It codes for CASSLVVGNRIRSYEQYF.

The rearrangement joins TRBV28 to TRBJ1-2, with D unresolved. The CDR3 has 12 residues. Germline V gives CDR1 MDHEN, CDR2 SYDVKM. Trimming removed 4 bases at V and 7 bases at J, with 10 bases between. CDR3 sequence (DNA): TGTGCCAGCAGTTATTTGCCCGCTGGCTACACCTTC. Amino acids: CASSYLPAGYTF.

The table lists this clone with a few counts. The genes are TRBV23-1 and TRBJ2-7; D unclear. TRBV23-1 is given ORF status, its function remaining uncertain. The length of the CDR3 is 16 residues. Trimming stripped 1 base from V and 0 bases from J, with 13 bases between. The CDR3 nucleotides read TGCGCCAGCAGTCAATTTAATACGGAGAGCTCCTACGAGCAGTACTTC. Translated, it gives CASSQFNTESSYEQYF.

The chain joins TRBV18 to TRBJ1-1, with TRBD1 as a possible D gene (6 bases). Between the trimmed V and J ends, which lost 6 bases and 7 bases, there was a span of 15 bases. Germline lookup yields CDR1 KGHSH and CDR2 LQKENI. This CDR3 has 13 residues. CDR3 loop: CASSPRDTFEAFF. The CDR3 DNA sequence: TGTGCCAGCTCGCCGCGGGACACCTTTGAAGCTTTCTTT. The full variable domain, its missing parts supplied by reference TRBV18 and TRBJ1-1, is NAGVMQNPRHLVRRRGQEARLRCSPMKGHSHVYWYRQLPEEGLKFMVYLQKENIIDESGMPKERFSAEFPKEGPSILRIQQVVRGDSAAYFCASSPRDTFEAFFGQGTRLTVV.

The chain couples TRBV2 to TRBJ1-2, with 10 bases identical to TRBD1. The V and J ends lost 6 bases and 4 bases, in that order; junction bases with no gene match: 8. The germline V gene encodes CDR1 SNHLY and CDR2 FYNNEI. The CDR3 runs 15 residues. CDR3 in DNA: TGTGCCAGCAGCCGAGACAGGGGGCTTTCCTATGGCTACACCTTC. Translating it yields CASSRDRGLSYGYTF. The full variable domain, in which reference TRBV2 and TRBJ1-2 provide the parts outside the CDR3, is EPEVTQTPSHQVTQMGQEVILRCVPISNHLYFYWYRQILGQKVEFLVSFYNNEISEKSEIFDDQFSVERPDGSNFTLKIRSTKLEDSAMYFCASSRDRGLSYGYTFGSGTRLTVV.

The chain uses TRBV6-5 and TRBJ2-3; perhaps D is TRBD1 or TRBD2 (5 bases each). Trimming stripped 4 bases from V and 4 bases from J, with 18 bases between. This CDR3 has 16 amino acids. Germline assignment: CDR1 MNHEY and CDR2 SVGAGI. The CDR3: CASSFSFGGVADTQYF. The CDR3 coding sequence is TGTGCCAGCAGTTTCTCTTTTGGGGGAGTCGCAGATACGCAGTATTTT.

The chain recombines TRBV7-3 with TRBJ2-5; a possible D gene is TRBD2 (7 bases). This CDR3 is 14 amino acids long. With 4 bases removed from V and 5 bases from J, the gap between germline ends came to 14 bases. Germline loops: CDR1 SGHTA, CDR2 FQGTGA. The CDR3 nucleotides are TGTGCCAGCAGCTATAGGGGGGGCTATGAGACCCAGTACTTC. Amino acids: CASSYRGGYETQYF. Looking up the rest from reference TRBV7-3 and TRBJ2-5 gives the full variable domain: GAGVSQTPSNKVTEKGKYVELRCDPISGHTALYWYRQSLGQGPEFLIYFQGTGAADDSGLPNDRFFAVRPEGSVSTLKIQRTERGDSAVYLCASSYRGGYETQYFGPGTRLLVL.

DNA for the CDR3: TGCGCCAGCAGCCAGAGCGGGAGGGCCTATGAGCAGTTCTTC. It codes for CASSQSGRAYEQFF. This chain connects TRBV4-1 to TRBJ2-1; 10 nucleotides line up with TRBD2. The J segment lost 8 bases and the V segment lost 3 bases, leaving 4 bases of the junction unmatched. From germline, CDR1 is MGHRA and CDR2 YSYEKL. This CDR3 is built from 14 residues.